Below are 13 T cell receptor beta chains sequenced from a single sample in a study of blood T cell repertoires in COVID-19. Some clones are missing from TCRdb's copy, which holds only in-frame ones; the method was immunoSEQ multiplex PCR. This sample carries about 240,000 clones, approximately 82% of them seen once, and the ten largest clones take roughly 3.2%. Input material: peripheral blood. Source of these receptors: a woman younger than 30 with acute or convalescent COVID-19.

The rearrangement uses TRBV11-2 and TRBJ1-4, with D unclear. In germline, CDR1 is SGHAT, CDR2 FQNNGV. Trimming removed 5 bases from V and 0 bases from J, with 10 bases in between. The CDR3 sequence is 15 residues long. The CDR3 loop is CASSLRGATNEKLFF. CDR3 DNA: TGTGCCAGCAGCCTTCGCGGTGCAACTAATGAAAAACTGTTTTTT.

The rearrangement joins TRBV27 to TRBJ1-1; D possibly corresponds to TRBD1 (5 bases). CDR3 size: 18 residues. Per the germline V gene, CDR1 is MNHEY and CDR2 is SMNVEV (reference sequence). V was shortened by 5 bases and J by 0 bases, with 22 bases between the two germline ends. CDR3 DNA sequence: TGTGCCAGCAGTGCACGTCGGCAGGGTGTGGGAATGAACACTGAAGCTTTCTTT. Protein: CASSARRQGVGMNTEAFF.

This clone was seen a handful of times. The rearrangement links TRBV11-2 to TRBJ1-1; D remains ambiguous. With 1 base removed from V and 0 bases from J, the gap between germline ends came to 9 bases. CDR3 length equals 15 residues. Germline-derived CDR1 and CDR2 are SGHAT and FQNNGV. CDR3 DNA sequence: TGTGCCAGCAGCTTAGTTTCTCGGGTGAACACTGAAGCTTTCTTT. It codes for CASSLVSRVNTEAFF.

Notes on this clone: The junction departs from the called germline gene at one end, perhaps through a read error. The gene calls are TRBV6-6 and TRBJ1-2, with 9 bases fitting TRBD1. Germline CDR1 MNHNY, CDR2 SVGAGI (reference sequence). The CDR3 contains 13 residues. The CDR3 loop is CASSYDRGYGYTF. The CDR3 DNA sequence: TGTGCTAGCAGTTACGACAGGGGGTATGGCTACACCTTC.

A single count supports this clone. J is TRBJ1-2 and V is TRBV27; a weak D match, TRBD1 (6 bases). Per the germline V gene, CDR1 is MNHEY and CDR2 is SMNVEV (reference sequence). The CDR3 is 17 amino acids. V was shortened by 0 bases and J by 1 base, with 15 bases between the two germline ends. The CDR3 protein is CASSLSARGAVNYGYTF. Here the CDR3 DNA reads TGTGCCAGCAGTTTATCGGCGCGGGGGGCGGTTAACTATGGCTACACCTTC.

The CDR3 spells CASSLRGRVADANTGELFF. The CDR3 DNA sequence: TGTGCCAGCAGCTTAAGGGGTCGGGTAGCGGACGCGAACACCGGGGAGCTGTTTTTT. The chain employs TRBV7-3 and TRBJ2-2, with D tentatively TRBD2 (6 bases). From germline, CDR1 is SGHTA and CDR2 FQGTGA. The CDR3 extends over 19 amino acids. V lost 1 base and J lost 0, with 18 bases in between.

The rearrangement uses TRBV5-1 and TRBJ1-2; D remains ambiguous. The V end was cut by 5 bases, the J end by 2 bases, with 10 bases between. The CDR3 extends over 13 amino acids. CDR1 SGHRS and CDR2 YFSETQ come from the germline V gene. The CDR3 DNA reads as TGCGCCAGCAGAGATGACGGGAACTATGGCTACACCTTC. It yields the protein CASRDDGNYGYTF. Drawing the rest from reference TRBV5-1 and TRBJ1-2, the complete variable domain is KAGVTQTPRYLIKTRGQQVTLSCSPISGHRSVSWYQQTPGQGLQFLFEYFSETQRNKGNFPGRFSGRQFSNSRSEMNVSTLELGDSALYLCASRDDGNYGYTFGSGTRLTVV.

The rearrangement links TRBV6-2 or TRBV6-3 to TRBJ2-7; 11 nucleotides line up with TRBD2. The length of the CDR3 is 15 residues. Germline V gene lookup returns CDR1 MNHEY and CDR2 SVGEGT. V dropped 2 bases and J dropped 9; count of bases not matched to a gene: 9. CDR3 bases: TGTGCCAGCAGTTACGGGCTAGCGGGAGGTCCGGGGCAGTACTTC. Protein product: CASSYGLAGGPGQYF.

This chain connects TRBV7-9 to TRBJ2-1, with a tentative D call TRBD1 (5 bases). The CDR3 is made up of 12 amino acids. Germline V gene lookup returns CDR1 SEHNR and CDR2 FQNEAQ (reference sequence). Between the trimmed V and J ends, which lost 1 base and 7 bases, there was a span of 5 bases. The CDR3 bases are TGTGCCAGCAGCTTAGGGACAAATGAGCAGTTCTTC. Translating it yields CASSLGTNEQFF.

The DNA for the CDR3 is TGTGCCAGCAGCTTCGGCAGGGACACTGAAGCTTTCTTT. Protein product: CASSFGRDTEAFF. The rearrangement uses TRBV7-3 and TRBJ1-1, with D tentatively TRBD1 (5 bases). The CDR3 sequence is 13 residues long. V dropped 3 bases and J dropped 3 bases, with 8 bases sitting between them. In germline, CDR1 is SGHTA, CDR2 FQGTGA.

The chain combines TRBV11-2 with TRBJ2-1; 9 bases map to TRBD2. The V gene end was trimmed by 5 bases and the J gene end by 0 bases; junction bases not matched to a gene: 11. The CDR3 extends over 18 amino acids. CDR1 is SGHAT and CDR2 is FQNNGV in the germline V gene. For the CDR3, the DNA is TGTGCCAGCAGCGGGCTAGCGGGGCCCACCCTCTCCTACAATGAGCAGTTCTTC. Translated, it gives CASSGLAGPTLSYNEQFF.

As DNA, the CDR3 is TGTGCCAGCAGTTTGCGACAGGGGGCCTTACAGCCCCAGCATTTT. Amino acid sequence: CASSLRQGALQPQHF. The rearrangement links TRBV27 to TRBJ1-5; 10 positions agree with TRBD1. Germline loops: CDR1 MNHEY, CDR2 SMNVEV (reference sequence). Trimming took 3 bases from V and 7 from J; bases not matched to a gene: 6. The CDR3 totals 15 residues.

This sequence joins TRBV4-1 and TRBJ2-1; perhaps TRBD2 as D (5 bases). Trimming removed 0 bases at V and 5 bases at J, with 20 bases between. Per germline, CDR1 MGHRA and CDR2 YSYEKL. This CDR3 is built from 18 residues. The CDR3, as DNA: TGCGCCAGCAGCCAAGATGGGAGACCCCCCTCATTACACAATGAGCAGTTCTTC. Translating it yields CASSQDGRPPSLHNEQFF.